This TCR beta chain was found in a study of blood T cell repertoires in COVID-19. Study as a whole: The cDNA or gDNA used as material had been derived from T cells, B-cell-depleted T cells, or PBMCs.

V shed 1 base and J shed 6 bases, with 15 bases lying between them. CDR3 length equals 15 residues. The germline V gene has CDR1 LGHNA and CDR2 YSLEER. Clones were read by immunoSEQ multiplex PCR, and TCRdb kept only the in-frame ones, dropping some. Of roughly 220,000 clones detected, 70% to 85% appear once; the ten largest clones hold about 1.4%. The chain couples TRBV4-3 to TRBJ1-1; D is unclear. This receptor was obtained from a woman in her thirties or forties who had recovered from COVID-19. Sequenced: peripheral blood. CDR3 nucleotide sequence: TGCGCCAGCAGCCAAGTATTAAGGGAGGCTGCTGAAGCTTTCTTT. Protein product: CASSQVLREAAEAFF.